One sample yielded the 12 T cell receptor beta chains listed below, sequenced in a study of blood T cell repertoires in COVID-19. TCRdb's copy holds only in-frame clones and misses some; the assay was immunoSEQ multiplex PCR. The sample consists of about 310,000 clones, about 91% of them appearing once. Sequencing was done on a sample of PBMCs or T cells enriched from blood (not recorded which). These receptors were collected from a woman aged 40 to 50 who had recovered from COVID-19.

This chain uses TRBV19 with TRBJ1-2, with D uncertain. The V and J ends lost 4 bases and 3 bases respectively, with 12 bases between them. The CDR3 contains 14 residues. The germline V gene has CDR1 LNHDA and CDR2 SQIVND (reference sequence). The CDR3, as DNA: TGTGCCAGTAGTAGGAGAACGGTTGACTATGGCTACACCTTC. This encodes CASSRRTVDYGYTF.

The chain joins TRBV4-3 to TRBJ1-5, with D possibly being TRBD1 (5 bases). This CDR3 has 15 residues. The V gene's germline CDR1 is LGHNA and CDR2 YSLEER. Trimming removed 0 bases from V and 4 bases from J, with 10 bases in between. This CDR3 reads CASSQEGATNQPQHF. The CDR3, as DNA: TGCGCCAGCAGCCAAGAAGGGGCGACAAATCAGCCCCAGCATTTT.

The rearrangement links TRBV7-2 to TRBJ1-6; no firm D call. Germline CDR1 SGHTA, CDR2 FQGNSA. The V and J ends lost 5 bases and 11 bases respectively, with 10 bases between them. The CDR3 contains 12 residues. In DNA, the CDR3 is TGTGCCAGCAGCACAATTCTCGCACCCCTCCACTTT. This gives the protein CASSTILAPLHF.

The chain couples TRBV7-2 to TRBJ1-2; 7 bases are a match to TRBD1. The CDR3 covers 17 residues. Per germline, CDR1 SGHTA and CDR2 FQGNSA. After removal of 2 bases from V and 5 bases from J, the junction contained 14 bases not matched to a gene. CDR3: CASSLIGGGSMGYGYTF. For the CDR3, the DNA is TGTGCCAGCAGCTTAATCGGAGGGGGCAGTATGGGGTATGGCTACACCTTC.

V usage is TRBV7-9 and J usage is TRBJ2-5; 9 bases map to TRBD1. The CDR3 is 16 amino acids. Per the germline V gene, CDR1 is SEHNR and CDR2 is FQNEAQ (reference sequence). The trim removed 4 bases at V and 5 bases at J, leaving 11 bases unmatched. The CDR3 is CASSYRLDRGYETQYF. Written as DNA, the CDR3 is TGTGCCAGCAGCTACCGACTTGACAGGGGGTACGAGACCCAGTACTTC.

This clone was detected only once. The chain links TRBV5-4 to TRBJ1-1; D is unclear. The CDR3 is made up of 13 amino acids. In germline, CDR1 is SGHNT, CDR2 YYREEE (reference sequence). The V end lost 2 bases, the J end lost 4 bases, and 9 bases lay between the germline ends. The CDR3 spells CASSFLFGTEAFF. The CDR3 nucleotides are TGTGCCAGCAGCTTCCTGTTCGGCACTGAAGCTTTCTTT.

The chain is built from TRBV3-1 (or the pseudogene TRBV3-2) and TRBJ2-7; the match to TRBD1 covers 9 bases. This CDR3 is built from 14 residues. J was trimmed by 5 bases and V by 0 bases; bases with no gene match: 2. The germline gives CDR1 LGHDT, CDR2 YNNKEL (reference sequence). In DNA form, the CDR3 reads TGTGCCAGCAGCCAAGAGTGGGACAGGGACGAGCAGTACTTC. Amino acids: CASSQEWDRDEQYF.

The chain uses TRBV18 and TRBJ2-7; TRBD2 matches 11 bases. The CDR3 spans 15 residues. V gave up 6 bases and J gave up 4 bases; unmatched junction bases: 8. CDR1 and CDR2 from the germline V gene are KGHSH and LQKENI. CDR3 sequence reads: CASSSGRAGRYEQYF. CDR3 bases: TGTGCCAGCTCTAGCGGGAGGGCCGGTAGATACGAGCAGTACTTC.

V usage is TRBV2 and J usage is TRBJ2-3; 11 nucleotides agree with TRBD2. This CDR3 spans 15 amino acids. Unmatched junction bases numbered 8, after V lost 5 bases and J lost 7 bases. The germline V gene has CDR1 SNHLY and CDR2 FYNNEI. The CDR3 here is CASSSGTSGGNTQYF. The CDR3 coding sequence is TGTGCCAGCAGTAGCGGGACTAGCGGAGGCAATACGCAGTATTTT. Full variable domain (outside the CDR3, taken from reference TRBV2 and TRBJ2-3): EPEVTQTPSHQVTQMGQEVILRCVPISNHLYFYWYRQILGQKVEFLVSFYNNEISEKSEIFDDQFSVERPDGSNFTLKIRSTKLEDSAMYFCASSSGTSGGNTQYFGPGTRLTVL.

The chain carries TRBV27 and TRBJ2-5, with D perhaps matching TRBD2 (7 bases). Germline V gene data show CDR1 as MNHEY and CDR2 as SMNVEV (reference sequence). This CDR3 comprises 15 residues. Trimming took 2 bases from V and 7 from J, leaving 17 bases between them. As DNA, the CDR3 is TGTGCCAGCAGTTTAGGAGGGGGGGTCGGGGCGACCCAGTACTTC. Translated: CASSLGGGVGATQYF.

Points on this clone: A junction boundary mismatches the germline segment, possibly from a read error. The chain links TRBV7-9 to TRBJ2-1, with D maybe TRBD1 (5 bases). In germline, CDR1 is SEHNR, CDR2 FQNEAQ (reference sequence). The CDR3 sequence is 13 residues long. CDR3 DNA: TGTGCCAGCAGCTTAGGGAATCAGGGAAAGAGGATCTTC. Translated, it gives CASSLGNQGKRIF.

The chain is built from TRBV6-5 and TRBJ1-6; 8 bases are a match to TRBD1. The CDR3 loop spans 16 amino acids. The V gene end was trimmed by 4 bases and the J gene end by 10 bases; junction bases not matched to a gene: 12. Germline CDR1 MNHEY, CDR2 SVGAGI. CDR3 nucleotide sequence: TGTGCCAGCAGTTTCGGCTCGGACAGGGTTGGGTCACCCCTCCACTTT. This encodes CASSFGSDRVGSPLHF.